This TCR beta chain was documented in a study of blood T cells in healthy people across ages. Together with a sample-barcoded 5' primer, a J-beta primer mix was included in a second PCR lasting roughly 6 to 12 cycles. Via MiXCR, TCRdb re-called the 5' RACE reads, giving one row per CDR3 protein. The sample holds over 700,000 distinct CDR3 sequences; just under 25% are singletons and the top ten take more than 7.5%. This clonotype occurred a few times. The CDR3 spans 14 residues. V was shortened by 0 bases and J by 5 bases, with 10 bases between the two germline ends. Germline loops: CDR1 LNHNV, CDR2 YYDKDF (reference sequence). This sample was also put to use in a study of T cells of mothers and their children.

The specimen was blood. The gene calls are TRBV15 and TRBJ2-5; unclear D gene. The receptor was derived from a boy aged 5-17 years in good health. As DNA, the CDR3 is TGTGCCACCAGCAGAGAACCAGCCGCTGAGACCCAGTACTTC. Translation: CATSREPAAETQYF.